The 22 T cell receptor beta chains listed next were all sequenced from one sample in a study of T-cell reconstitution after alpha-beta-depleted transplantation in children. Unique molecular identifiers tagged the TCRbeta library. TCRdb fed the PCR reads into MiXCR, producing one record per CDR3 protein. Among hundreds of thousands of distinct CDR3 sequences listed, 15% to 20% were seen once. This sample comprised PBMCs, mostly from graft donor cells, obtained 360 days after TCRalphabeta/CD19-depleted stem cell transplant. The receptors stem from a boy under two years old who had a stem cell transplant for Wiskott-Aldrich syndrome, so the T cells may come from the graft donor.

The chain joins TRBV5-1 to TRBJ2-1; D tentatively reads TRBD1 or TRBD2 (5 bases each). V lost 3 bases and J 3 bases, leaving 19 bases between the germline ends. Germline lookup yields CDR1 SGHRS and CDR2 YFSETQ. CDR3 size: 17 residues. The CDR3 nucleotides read TGCGCCAGCAGCTCAGGCCTTGGGGGTCGGGACTACAATGAGCAGTTCTTC. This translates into CASSSGLGGRDYNEQFF.

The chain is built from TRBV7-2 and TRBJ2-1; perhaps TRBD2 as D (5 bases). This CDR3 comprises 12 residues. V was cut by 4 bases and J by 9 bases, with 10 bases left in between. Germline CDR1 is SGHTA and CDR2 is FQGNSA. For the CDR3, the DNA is TGTGCCAGCAGCTACGGGGTGGGTGAGCAGTTCTTC. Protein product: CASSYGVGEQFF. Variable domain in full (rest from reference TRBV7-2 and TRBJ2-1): GAGVSQSPSNKVTEKGKDVELRCDPISGHTALYWYRQSLGQGLEFLIYFQGNSAPDKSGLPSDRFSAERTGGSVSTLTIQRTQQEDSAVYLCASSYGVGEQFFGPGTRLTVL.

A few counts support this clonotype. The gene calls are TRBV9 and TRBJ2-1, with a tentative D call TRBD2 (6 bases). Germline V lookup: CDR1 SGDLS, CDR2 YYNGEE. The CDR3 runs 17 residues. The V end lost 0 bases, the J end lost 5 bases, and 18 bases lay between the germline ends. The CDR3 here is CASSVGGGLRRNNEQFF. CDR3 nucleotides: TGTGCCAGCAGCGTAGGAGGAGGGCTCCGCCGGAACAATGAGCAGTTCTTC. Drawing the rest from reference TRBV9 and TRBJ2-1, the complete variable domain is DSGVTQTPKHLITATGQRVTLRCSPRSGDLSVYWYQQSLDQGLQFLIQYYNGEERAKGNILERFSAQQFPDLHSELNLSSLELGDSALYFCASSVGGGLRRNNEQFFGPGTRLTVL.

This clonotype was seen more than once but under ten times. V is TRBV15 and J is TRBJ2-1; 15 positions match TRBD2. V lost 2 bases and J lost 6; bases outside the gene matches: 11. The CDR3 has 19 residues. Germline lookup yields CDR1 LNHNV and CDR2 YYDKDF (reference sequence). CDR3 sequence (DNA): TGTGCCACCAGCAGACCGGGACTAGCGGGGGGCCCCAAATTCAATGAGCAGTTCTTC. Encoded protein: CATSRPGLAGGPKFNEQFF.

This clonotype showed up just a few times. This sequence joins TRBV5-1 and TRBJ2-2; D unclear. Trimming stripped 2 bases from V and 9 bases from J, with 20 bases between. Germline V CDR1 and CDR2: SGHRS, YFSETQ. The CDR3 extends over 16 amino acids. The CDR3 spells CASSLLRSHSPRELFF. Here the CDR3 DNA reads TGCGCCAGCAGCTTATTAAGGAGTCACTCACCGAGGGAGCTGTTTTTT.

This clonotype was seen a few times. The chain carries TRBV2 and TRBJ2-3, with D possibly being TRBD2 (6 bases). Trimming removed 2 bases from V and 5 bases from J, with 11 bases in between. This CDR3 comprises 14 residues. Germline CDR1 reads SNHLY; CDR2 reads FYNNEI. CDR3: CASSETWRGDTQYF. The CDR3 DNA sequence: TGTGCCAGCAGTGAAACCTGGCGGGGAGATACGCAGTATTTT.

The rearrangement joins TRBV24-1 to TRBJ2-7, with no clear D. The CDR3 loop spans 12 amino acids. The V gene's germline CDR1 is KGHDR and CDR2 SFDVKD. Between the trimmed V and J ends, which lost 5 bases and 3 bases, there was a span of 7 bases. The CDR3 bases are TGTGCCACCAGTGTGTCAGGCTACGAGCAGTACTTC. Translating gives CATSVSGYEQYF.

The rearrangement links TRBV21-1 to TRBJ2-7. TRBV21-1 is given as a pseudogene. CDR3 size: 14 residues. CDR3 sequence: CASSKEGRPYEQYF. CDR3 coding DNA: TGTGCCAGCAGCAAAGAAGGCAGACCCTACGAGCAGTACTTC.

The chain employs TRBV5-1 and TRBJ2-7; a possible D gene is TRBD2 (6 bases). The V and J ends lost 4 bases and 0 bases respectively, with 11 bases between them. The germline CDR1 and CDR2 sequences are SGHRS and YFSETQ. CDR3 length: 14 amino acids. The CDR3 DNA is TGCGCCAGCAGCGGGGGACTTTCCTCCTACGAGCAGTACTTC. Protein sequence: CASSGGLSSYEQYF.

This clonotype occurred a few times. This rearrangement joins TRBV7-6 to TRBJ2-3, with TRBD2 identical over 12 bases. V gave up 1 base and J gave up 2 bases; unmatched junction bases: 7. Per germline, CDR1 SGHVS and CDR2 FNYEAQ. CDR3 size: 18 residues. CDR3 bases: TGTGCCAGCAGCTTAGAAGGGACTAGCGGGCTGAACACAGATACGCAGTATTTT. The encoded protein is CASSLEGTSGLNTDTQYF.

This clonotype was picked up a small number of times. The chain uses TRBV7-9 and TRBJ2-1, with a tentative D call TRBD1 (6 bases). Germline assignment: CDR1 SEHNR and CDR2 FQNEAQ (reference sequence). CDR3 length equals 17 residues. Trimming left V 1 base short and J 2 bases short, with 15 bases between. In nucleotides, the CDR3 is TGTGCCAGCAGCTTAGACCGGGGCAGGGGACCCTACAATGAGCAGTTCTTC. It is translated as CASSLDRGRGPYNEQFF.

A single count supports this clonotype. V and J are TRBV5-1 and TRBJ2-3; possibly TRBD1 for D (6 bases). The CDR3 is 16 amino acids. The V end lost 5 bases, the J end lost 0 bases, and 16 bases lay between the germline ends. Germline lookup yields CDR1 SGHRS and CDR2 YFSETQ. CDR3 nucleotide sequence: TGCGCCAGCAGTTCTAGGGGGTCTCCTAGCACAGATACGCAGTATTTT. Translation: CASSSRGSPSTDTQYF.

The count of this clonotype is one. CDR3 sequence (DNA): TGCGCCAGCAGCTACGGACTAGCGGGGTCCGGGGAGCTGTTTTTT. Protein sequence: CASSYGLAGSGELFF. The V and J genes are TRBV5-1 and TRBJ2-2; 12 positions agree with TRBD2. CDR1 is SGHRS, CDR2 YFSETQ, per germline. The CDR3 runs 15 residues. V was clipped by 3 bases and J by 6 bases; unmatched bases: 3.

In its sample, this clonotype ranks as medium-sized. CDR3 amino acids: CSAPPGTSGDTDTQYF. For the CDR3, the DNA is TGCAGTGCTCCCCCAGGGACTAGCGGGGACACAGATACGCAGTATTTT. V gene TRBV20-1 combines with J gene TRBJ2-3; the match to TRBD2 covers 13 bases. Trimming at V came to 5 bases and at J to 2 bases, leaving 7 bases not matched to a gene. There are 16 residues in the CDR3. The germline CDR1 and CDR2 sequences are DFQATT and SNEGSKA (reference sequence).

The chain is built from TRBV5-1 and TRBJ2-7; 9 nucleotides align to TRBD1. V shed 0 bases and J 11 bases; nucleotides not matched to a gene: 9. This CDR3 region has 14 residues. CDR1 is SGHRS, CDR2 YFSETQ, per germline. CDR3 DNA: TGCGCCAGCAGCTTGGCCGGGACAGGGTCAGGAGAGTACTTC. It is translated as CASSLAGTGSGEYF.

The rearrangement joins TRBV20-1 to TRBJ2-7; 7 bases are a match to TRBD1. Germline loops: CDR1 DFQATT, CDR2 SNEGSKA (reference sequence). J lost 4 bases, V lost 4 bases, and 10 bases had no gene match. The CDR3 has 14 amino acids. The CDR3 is CSANKQGTRYEQYF. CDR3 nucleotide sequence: TGCAGTGCTAACAAACAGGGGACAAGGTACGAGCAGTACTTC.

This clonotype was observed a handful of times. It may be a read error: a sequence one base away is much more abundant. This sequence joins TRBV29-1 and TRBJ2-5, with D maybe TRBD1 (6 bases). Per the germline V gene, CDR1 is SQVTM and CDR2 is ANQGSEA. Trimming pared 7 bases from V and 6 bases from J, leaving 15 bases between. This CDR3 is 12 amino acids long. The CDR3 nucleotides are TGCAGCGCTGGGGCAGGGGTGCAGACCCAGTACTTC. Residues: CSAGAGVQTQYF.

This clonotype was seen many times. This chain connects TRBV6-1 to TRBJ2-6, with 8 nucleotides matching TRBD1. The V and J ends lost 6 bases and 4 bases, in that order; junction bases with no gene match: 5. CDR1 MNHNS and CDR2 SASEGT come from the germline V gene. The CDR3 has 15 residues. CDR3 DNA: TGTGCCAGCAGCTCAGGGGGCGCGGGGGCCAACGTCCTGACTTTC. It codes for CASSSGGAGANVLTF.

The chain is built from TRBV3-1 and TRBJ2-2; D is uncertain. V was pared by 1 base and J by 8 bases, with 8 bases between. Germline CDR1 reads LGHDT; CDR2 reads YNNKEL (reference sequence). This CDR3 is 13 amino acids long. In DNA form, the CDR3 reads TGTGCCAGCAGCCAAGGACTTGGAGGGGAGCTGTTTTTT. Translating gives CASSQGLGGELFF.

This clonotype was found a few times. The CDR3 reads CSNQPQHF. The CDR3 DNA reads as TGTAGCAATCAGCCCCAGCATTTT. This chain joins TRBV15 and TRBJ1-5; D call uncertain. CDR1 and CDR2 (germline): LNHNV, YYDKDF (reference sequence). The CDR3 has 8 amino acids.

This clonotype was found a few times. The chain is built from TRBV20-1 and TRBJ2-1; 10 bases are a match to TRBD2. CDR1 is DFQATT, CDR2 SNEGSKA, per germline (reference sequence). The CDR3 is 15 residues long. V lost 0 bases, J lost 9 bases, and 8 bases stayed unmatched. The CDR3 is CSARDPQRGGFEQFF. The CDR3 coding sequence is TGCAGTGCTAGAGATCCCCAGCGGGGGGGGTTTGAGCAGTTCTTC.

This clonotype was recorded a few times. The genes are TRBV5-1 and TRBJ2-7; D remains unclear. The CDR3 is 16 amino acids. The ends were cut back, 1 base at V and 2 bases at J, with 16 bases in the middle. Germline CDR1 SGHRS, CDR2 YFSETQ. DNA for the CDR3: TGCGCCAGCAGCTTGTCCCTCGAGTATCTCCCCTACGAGCAGTACTTC. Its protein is CASSLSLEYLPYEQYF.